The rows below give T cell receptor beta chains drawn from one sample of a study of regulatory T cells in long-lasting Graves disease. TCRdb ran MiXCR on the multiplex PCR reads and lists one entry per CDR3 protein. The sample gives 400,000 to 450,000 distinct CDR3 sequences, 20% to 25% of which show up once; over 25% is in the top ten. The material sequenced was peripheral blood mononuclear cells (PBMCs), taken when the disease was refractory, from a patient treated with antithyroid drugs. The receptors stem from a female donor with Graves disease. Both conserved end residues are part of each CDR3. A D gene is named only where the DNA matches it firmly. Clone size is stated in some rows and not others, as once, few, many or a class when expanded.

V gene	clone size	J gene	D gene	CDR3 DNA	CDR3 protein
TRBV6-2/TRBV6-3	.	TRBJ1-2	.	TGTGCCAGCAGAAACCCGGTTATTTCTAACTATGGCTACACCTTC	CASRNPVISNYGYTF
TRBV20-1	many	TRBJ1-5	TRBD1	TGCAGTGCTAGAGAGTCGGGACAGGGGTCTCAGCCCCAGCATTTT	CSARESGQGSQPQHF
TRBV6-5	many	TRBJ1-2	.	TGTGCCAGCAGTTACAGGGGACGGCACGTGGATGGCTACACCTTC	CASSYRGRHVDGYTF
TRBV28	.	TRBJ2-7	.	TGTGCCAGCAGTTTGGACCCCCCAAAGTCCGACACCTACGAGCAGTACTTC	CASSLDPPKSDTYEQYF
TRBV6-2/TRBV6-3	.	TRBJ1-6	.	TGTGCCATCATGCAGTCTTACGGTTCACCCCTCCACTTT	CAIMQSYGSPLHF
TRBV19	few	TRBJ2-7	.	TGTGCCAGTAGCTTGAAATCCGGGACGTCGCATGGACGGTACGAGCAGTACTTC	CASSLKSGTSHGRYEQYF
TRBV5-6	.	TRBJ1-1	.	TGTGCCAGCAGCTTTGGGGACCGCGGGAGGGCTTTCTTT	CASSFGDRGRAFF
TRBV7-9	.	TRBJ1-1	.	TGTGCCAGCAGCTATTCCCTGACAGTGAACACTGAAGCTTTCTTT	CASSYSLTVNTEAFF
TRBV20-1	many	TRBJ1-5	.	TGCAGTGCTAGAGACCTCCAGCCTAGCAATCAGCCCCAGCATTTT	CSARDLQPSNQPQHF
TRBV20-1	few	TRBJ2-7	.	TGCAGTGCTAGAGATCCGAAGGACTCCCACGAGCAGTACTTC	CSARDPKDSHEQYF
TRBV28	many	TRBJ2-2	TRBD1	TGTGCCAGCACCCAACCCCACCGACAGGGGGTGGACGGGGAGCTGTTTTTT	CASTQPHRQGVDGELFF
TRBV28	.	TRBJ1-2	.	TGTGCCACTACCCGGCAGGGCCGTTATGGCTACACCTTC	CATTRQGRYGYTF
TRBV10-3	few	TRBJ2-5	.	TGTGCCATCAGTGAGTCGCTGGGACAAGAGACCCAGTACTTC	CAISESLGQETQYF